A selection of T cell receptor beta chains follows, all from one sample in a study of blood T cell repertoires in COVID-19. Generated by immunoSEQ multiplex PCR, the TCRdb table keeps only in-frame clones and is missing some. Among fewer than 150,000 clones, 60% to 85% were seen once, and the ten largest hold roughly a fifth. The sequenced material came from peripheral blood. The receptors were gathered from a man older than 75 with acute or convalescent COVID-19. The CDR3 runs from the conserved cysteine through the conserved F or W. The order of the fields is CDR3 protein, V gene.

CDR3 protein: CASSQDPHQTGYNSPLHF; V gene: TRBV14
CDR3 protein: CASSSTGQVPDTQYF; V gene: TRBV7-9
CDR3 protein: CASTNPDSYTGELFF; V gene: TRBV19
CDR3 protein: CASSSRIATGGETQYF; V gene: TRBV5-1
CDR3 protein: CASSIARISGVETQYF; V gene: TRBV2
CDR3 protein: CASSRQGDTEAFF; V gene: TRBV7-3
CDR3 protein: CASSLGFSEAFF; V gene: TRBV7-2
CDR3 protein: CASSQDVPGGANVLTF; V gene: TRBV4-3
CDR3 protein: CASSADRGNEKLFF; V gene: TRBV7-9
CDR3 protein: CATSIRLMTGGSYEQYF; V gene: TRBV15
CDR3 protein: CASSPSGYGYTF; V gene: TRBV7-9
CDR3 protein: CASSTIQGARSNEQFF; V gene: TRBV28
CDR3 protein: CASSERRKDTANYGYTF; V gene: TRBV10-1
CDR3 protein: CASSPRRGRDTGELFF; V gene: TRBV9
CDR3 protein: CASSQGRRPSGETQYF; V gene: TRBV3-1/TRBV3-2
CDR3 protein: CASSFNRGREQYF; V gene: TRBV12-3/TRBV12-4
CDR3 protein: CASSLGAGGAPGTDTQYF; V gene: TRBV5-1
CDR3 protein: CASSYFQDGTDTQYF; V gene: TRBV6-2/TRBV6-3
CDR3 protein: CASTPTGTDNFYGYTF; V gene: TRBV19
CDR3 protein: CASSPGQSNQPQHF; V gene: TRBV18
CDR3 protein: CASGGTAFNSPLHF; V gene: TRBV6-5
CDR3 protein: CASSYPNEQFF; V gene: TRBV6-6
CDR3 protein: CASSPGTGLKSSYEQYF; V gene: TRBV7-2
CDR3 protein: CASSPTGTSGERYF; V gene: TRBV18
CDR3 protein: CASSLRDRGWSEQYF; V gene: TRBV5-1
CDR3 protein: CASSWRQGSDEQYF; V gene: TRBV28
CDR3 protein: CASRSQGAHGYTF; V gene: TRBV28
CDR3 protein: CASSGGGNTEAFF; V gene: TRBV18
CDR3 protein: CSASGQGSFQFF; V gene: TRBV29-1
CDR3 protein: CASSWRQLTGELFF; V gene: TRBV7-2
CDR3 protein: CASSPLRGPYNEQFF; V gene: TRBV18
CDR3 protein: CASSQDPVGTGLQKPNQPQHF; V gene: TRBV3-1/TRBV3-2
CDR3 protein: CASSFRVQDYGYTF; V gene: TRBV5-6
CDR3 protein: CASSQGVGGGPVVQYF; V gene: TRBV14
CDR3 protein: CASSTTANQPQHF; V gene: TRBV19
CDR3 protein: CASSLNRGEAFF; V gene: TRBV4-1
CDR3 protein: CASSLSGGARTQYF; V gene: TRBV27
CDR3 protein: CASSPTVNRDTIYF; V gene: TRBV18
CDR3 protein: CASSQDPRSPLHF; V gene: TRBV4-1
CDR3 protein: CASSYNRATDTQYF; V gene: TRBV6-2/TRBV6-3
CDR3 protein: CASRETGVFLYNEQFF; V gene: TRBV2
CDR3 protein: CASSFQTGVDNEQFF; V gene: TRBV7-3
CDR3 protein: CASSLGTHSYEQYF; V gene: TRBV7-2
CDR3 protein: CASSRQGGNTIYF; V gene: TRBV19
CDR3 protein: CAWSSQGFNTEAFF; V gene: TRBV30
CDR3 protein: CATSADRALNTGELFF; V gene: TRBV15
CDR3 protein: CASSPWDRPFYEQYF; V gene: TRBV16
CDR3 protein: CASSQESSGSYNEQFF; V gene: TRBV4-1
CDR3 protein: CASSLGGHVRSYEQYF; V gene: TRBV7-8
CDR3 protein: CASSLDRGAYEQYF; V gene: TRBV21-1
CDR3 protein: CASSRSFAQGTEAFF; V gene: TRBV4-2
CDR3 protein: CASSPGDRGPIGELFF; V gene: TRBV5-1
CDR3 protein: CASSPLGVGDTQYF; V gene: TRBV7-9
CDR3 protein: CASSQTQGAGGYTF; V gene: TRBV3-1/TRBV3-2